The T cell receptor (beta chain) under discussion was sequenced for a study of T-cell memory formation after mild COVID-19. Looked up from germline, CDR1 is DFQATT and CDR2 is SNEGSKA (reference sequence). Trimming took off 2 bases at V and 0 bases at J, with 22 bases between the two ends. This CDR3 comprises 18 residues. TCRdb reanalysed the 5' RACE reads using MiXCR and keeps one entry per CDR3 protein. This sample carries more than 350,000 distinct CDR3 sequences, 21% of them seen once, and the ten largest clones take 12%. Sequencing used PBMCs or a T cell subset sorted from them (not recorded which). This sequence originates from an adult woman who had mild COVID-19 (a few samples of this study predate the infection). Cell type and time point are not known. This rearrangement joins TRBV20-1 to TRBJ1-1; D is ambiguous. CDR3 region: CSARSPFYSEVMNTEAFF. CDR3 DNA sequence: TGCAGTGCTAGATCCCCTTTTTACAGCGAGGTGATGAACACTGAAGCTTTCTTT.